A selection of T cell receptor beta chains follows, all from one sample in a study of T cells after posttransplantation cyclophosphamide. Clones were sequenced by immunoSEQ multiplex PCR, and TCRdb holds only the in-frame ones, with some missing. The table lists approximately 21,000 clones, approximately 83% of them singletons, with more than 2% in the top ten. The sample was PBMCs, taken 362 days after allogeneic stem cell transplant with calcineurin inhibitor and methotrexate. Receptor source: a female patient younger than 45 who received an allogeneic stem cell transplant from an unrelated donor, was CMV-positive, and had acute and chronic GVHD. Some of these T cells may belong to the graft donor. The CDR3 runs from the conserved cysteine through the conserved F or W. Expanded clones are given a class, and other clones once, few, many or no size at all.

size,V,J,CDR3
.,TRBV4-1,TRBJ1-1,CASSQLSRTPEAFF
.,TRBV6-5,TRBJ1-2,CASSRTGGAVGYTF
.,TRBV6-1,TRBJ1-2,CATSVLERVGYTF
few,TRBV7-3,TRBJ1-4,CASSLGGRTSEKLFF
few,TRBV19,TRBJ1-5,CASSLAGGNQPQHF
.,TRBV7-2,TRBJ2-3,CASSLGLAGLYTQYF
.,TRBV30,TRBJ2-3,CAWDLGGGTDTQYF
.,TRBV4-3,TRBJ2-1,CASSQGTSLFLNEQFF
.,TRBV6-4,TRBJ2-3,CASSDSPYSTDTQYF
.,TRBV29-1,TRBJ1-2,CSAQDGSGGYTF
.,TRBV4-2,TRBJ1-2,CASSAYDRDRGPGYTF
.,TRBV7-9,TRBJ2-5,CASSFGQGQGEETQYF
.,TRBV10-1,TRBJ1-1,CASSEDRSTEAFF
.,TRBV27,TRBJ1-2,CASSLSRGYGYTF
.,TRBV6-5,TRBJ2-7,CASSGALAGRYEQYF
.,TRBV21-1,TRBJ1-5,CASSKGDGAYSNQPQHF
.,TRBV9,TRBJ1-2,CASSVSLAGNEGYTF